The entry below gives a single T cell receptor beta chain sequence along with its context. The PCR used 60 Vbeta and 13 Jbeta primers. Measured with immunoSEQ multiplex PCR; TCRdb has only the in-frame clones, and not every one. The sample includes around 40,000 clones, 65% to 90% of them seen just once. These data come from a study of cytomegalovirus exposure and HLA in healthy donors. The sequence came from a woman between 18 and 29 years old in good health and CMV-seropositive. The specimen was PBMCs.

The CDR3 sequence is CASSPPAGGEQYF. CDR3 in DNA: TGTGCCAGCTCGCCCCCTGCCGGGGGAGAGCAGTACTTC. This chain connects TRBV18 to TRBJ2-7; possibly TRBD2 for D (6 bases). The ends were cut back, 6 bases at V and 7 bases at J, with 16 bases in the middle. The CDR3 is 13 residues long. The germline CDR1 and CDR2 sequences are KGHSH and LQKENI.